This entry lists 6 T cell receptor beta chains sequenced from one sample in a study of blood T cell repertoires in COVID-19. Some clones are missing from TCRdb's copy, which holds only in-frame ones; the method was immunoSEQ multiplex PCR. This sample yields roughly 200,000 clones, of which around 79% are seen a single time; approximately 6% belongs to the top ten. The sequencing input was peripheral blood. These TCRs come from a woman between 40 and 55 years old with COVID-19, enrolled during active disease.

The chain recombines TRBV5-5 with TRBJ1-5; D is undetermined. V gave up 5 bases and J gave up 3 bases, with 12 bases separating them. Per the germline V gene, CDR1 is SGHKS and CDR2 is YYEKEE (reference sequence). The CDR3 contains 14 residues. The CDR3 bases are TGTGCCAGCAGTCAAGACATGACCAATCAGCCCCAGCATTTT. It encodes CASSQDMTNQPQHF.

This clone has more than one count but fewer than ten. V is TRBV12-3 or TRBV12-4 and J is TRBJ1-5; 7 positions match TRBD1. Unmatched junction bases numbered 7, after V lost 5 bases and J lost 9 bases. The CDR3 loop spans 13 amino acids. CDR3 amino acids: CASSGTEVGPQHF. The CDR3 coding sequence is TGTGCCAGCAGTGGGACAGAAGTAGGGCCCCAGCATTTT.

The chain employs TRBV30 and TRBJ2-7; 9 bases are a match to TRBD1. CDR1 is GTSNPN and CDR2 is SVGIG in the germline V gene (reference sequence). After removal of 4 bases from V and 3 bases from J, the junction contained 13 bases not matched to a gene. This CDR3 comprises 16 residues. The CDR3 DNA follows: TGTGCCTGGATTAACCGCCCCGGGACAGGGAGCTACGAGCAGTACTTC. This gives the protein CAWINRPGTGSYEQYF.

In nucleotides, the CDR3 is TGTGCCAGCAGCCAAGTAGTGCCCAGGGGTGGAGAGACCCAGTACTTC. This codes for CASSQVVPRGGETQYF. This chain uses TRBV4-2 with TRBJ2-5; tentative D call: TRBD1 (6 bases). Per the germline V gene, CDR1 is LGHNA and CDR2 is YNFKEQ. The germline V and J ends were trimmed by 1 base and 4 bases, with 16 bases remaining between them. The length of the CDR3 is 16 residues.

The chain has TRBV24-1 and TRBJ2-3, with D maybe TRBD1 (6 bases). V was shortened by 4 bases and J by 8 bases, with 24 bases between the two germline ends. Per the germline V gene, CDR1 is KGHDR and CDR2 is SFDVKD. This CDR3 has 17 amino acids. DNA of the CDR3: TGTGCCACCAGTGACTCGACAGGAGATAACCGACTCGTTACGCAGTATTTT. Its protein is CATSDSTGDNRLVTQYF.

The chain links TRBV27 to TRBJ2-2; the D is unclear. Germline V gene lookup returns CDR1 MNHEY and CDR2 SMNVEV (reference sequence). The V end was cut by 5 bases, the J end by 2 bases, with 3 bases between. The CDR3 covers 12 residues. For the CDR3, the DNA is TGTGCCAGCAGTCCTAACACCGGGGAGCTGTTTTTT. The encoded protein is CASSPNTGELFF.